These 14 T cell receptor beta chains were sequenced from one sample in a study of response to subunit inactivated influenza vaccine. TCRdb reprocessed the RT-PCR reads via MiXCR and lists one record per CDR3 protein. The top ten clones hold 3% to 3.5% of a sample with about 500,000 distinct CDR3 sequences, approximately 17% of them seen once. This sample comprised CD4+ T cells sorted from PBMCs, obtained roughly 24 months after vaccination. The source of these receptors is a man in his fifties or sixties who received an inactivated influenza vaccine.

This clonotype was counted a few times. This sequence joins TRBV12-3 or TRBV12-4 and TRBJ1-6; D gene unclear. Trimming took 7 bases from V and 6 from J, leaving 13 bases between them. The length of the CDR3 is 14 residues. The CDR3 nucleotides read TGTGCCAGCAACCTCCGCGGCCGTAATTCACCCCTCCACTTT. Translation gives CASNLRGRNSPLHF.

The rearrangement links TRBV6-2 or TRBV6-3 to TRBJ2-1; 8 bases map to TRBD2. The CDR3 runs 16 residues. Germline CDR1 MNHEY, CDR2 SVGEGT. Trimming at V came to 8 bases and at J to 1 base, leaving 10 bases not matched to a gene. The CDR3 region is CASRGGVALSYNEQFF. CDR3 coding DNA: TGTGCCAGCCGGGGGGGGGTCGCCCTTTCCTACAATGAGCAGTTCTTC.

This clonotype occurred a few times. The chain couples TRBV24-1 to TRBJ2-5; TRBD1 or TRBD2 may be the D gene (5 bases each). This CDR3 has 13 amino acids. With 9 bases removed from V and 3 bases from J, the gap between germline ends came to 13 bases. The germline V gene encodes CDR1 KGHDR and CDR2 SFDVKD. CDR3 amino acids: CATGPGTEETQYF. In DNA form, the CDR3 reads TGTGCCACCGGTCCCGGGACGGAAGAGACCCAGTACTTC.

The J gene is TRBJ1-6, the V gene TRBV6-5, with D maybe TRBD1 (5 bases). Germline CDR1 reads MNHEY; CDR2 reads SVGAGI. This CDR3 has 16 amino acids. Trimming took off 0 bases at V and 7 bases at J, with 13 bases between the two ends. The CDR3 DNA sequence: TGTGCCAGCAGTTACTCAATAGACAGAAGAAATTCACCCCTCCACTTT. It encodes CASSYSIDRRNSPLHF.

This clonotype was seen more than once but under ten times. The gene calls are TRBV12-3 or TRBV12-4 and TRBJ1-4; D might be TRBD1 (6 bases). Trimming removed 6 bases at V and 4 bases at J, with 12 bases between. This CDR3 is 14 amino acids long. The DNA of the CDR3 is TGTGCCAGCAGAAACAGGGAAAATAATGAAAAACTGTTTTTT. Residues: CASRNRENNEKLFF.

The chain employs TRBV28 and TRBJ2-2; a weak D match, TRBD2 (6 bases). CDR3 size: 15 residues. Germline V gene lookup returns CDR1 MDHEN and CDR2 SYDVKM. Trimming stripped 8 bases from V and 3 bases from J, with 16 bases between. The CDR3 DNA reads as TGTGCCAGCTACCTACTAACGGGAGACACCGGGGAGCTGTTTTTT. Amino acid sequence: CASYLLTGDTGELFF.

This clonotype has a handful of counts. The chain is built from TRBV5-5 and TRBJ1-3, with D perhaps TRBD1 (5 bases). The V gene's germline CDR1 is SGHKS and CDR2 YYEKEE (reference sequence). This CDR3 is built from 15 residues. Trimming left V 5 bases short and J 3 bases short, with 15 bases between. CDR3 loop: CASSSGTVYGNTIYF. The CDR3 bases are TGTGCCAGCAGTTCCGGGACGGTTTATGGAAACACCATATATTTT.

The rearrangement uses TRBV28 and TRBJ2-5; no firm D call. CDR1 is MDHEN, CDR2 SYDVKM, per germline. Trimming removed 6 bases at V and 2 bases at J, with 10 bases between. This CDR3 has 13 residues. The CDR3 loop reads CASRPLGQETQYF. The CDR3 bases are TGTGCCAGCAGACCTCTTGGTCAAGAGACCCAGTACTTC.

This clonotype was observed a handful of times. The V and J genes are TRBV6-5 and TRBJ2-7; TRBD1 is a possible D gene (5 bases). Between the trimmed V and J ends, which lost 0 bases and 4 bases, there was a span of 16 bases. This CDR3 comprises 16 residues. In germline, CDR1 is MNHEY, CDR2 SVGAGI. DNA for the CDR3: TGTGCCAGCAGTTACTCGCAGGGCCCGGGCGTTTACGAGCAGTACTTC. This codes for CASSYSQGPGVYEQYF.

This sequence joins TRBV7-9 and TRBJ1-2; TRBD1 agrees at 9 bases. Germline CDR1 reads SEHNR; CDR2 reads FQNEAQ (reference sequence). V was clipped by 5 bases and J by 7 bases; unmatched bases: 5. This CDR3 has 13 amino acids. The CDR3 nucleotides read TGTGCCAGCAGCCACGGACAGGGGTTTGGCTACACCTTC. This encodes CASSHGQGFGYTF.

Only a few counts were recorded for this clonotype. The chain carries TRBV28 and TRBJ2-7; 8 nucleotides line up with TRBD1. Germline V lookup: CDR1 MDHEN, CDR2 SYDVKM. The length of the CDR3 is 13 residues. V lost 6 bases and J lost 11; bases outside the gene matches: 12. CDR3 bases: TGTGCCAGCAGCCAGGGACAGGCGCCGGGGGAGTACTTC. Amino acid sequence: CASSQGQAPGEYF.

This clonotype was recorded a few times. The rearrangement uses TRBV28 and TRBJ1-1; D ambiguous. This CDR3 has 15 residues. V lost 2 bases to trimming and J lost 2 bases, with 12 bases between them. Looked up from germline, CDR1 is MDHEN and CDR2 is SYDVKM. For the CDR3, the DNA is TGTGCCAGCAGTTTAGCGGGTCATCGTAACACTGAAGCTTTCTTT. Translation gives CASSLAGHRNTEAFF.

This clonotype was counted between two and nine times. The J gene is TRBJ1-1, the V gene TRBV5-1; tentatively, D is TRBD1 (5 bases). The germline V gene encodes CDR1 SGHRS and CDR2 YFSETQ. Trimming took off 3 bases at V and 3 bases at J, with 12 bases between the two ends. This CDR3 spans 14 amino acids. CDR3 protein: CASSSLQGDTEAFF. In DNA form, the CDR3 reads TGCGCCAGCAGCTCACTGCAGGGTGACACTGAAGCTTTCTTT. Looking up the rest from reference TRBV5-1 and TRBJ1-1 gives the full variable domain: KAGVTQTPRYLIKTRGQQVTLSCSPISGHRSVSWYQQTPGQGLQFLFEYFSETQRNKGNFPGRFSGRQFSNSRSEMNVSTLELGDSALYLCASSSLQGDTEAFFGQGTRLTVV.

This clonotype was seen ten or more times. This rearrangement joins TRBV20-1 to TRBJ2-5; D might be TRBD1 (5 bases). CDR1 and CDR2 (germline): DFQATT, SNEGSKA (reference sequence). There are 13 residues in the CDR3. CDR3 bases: TGCAGCGGCCTGGGGCCTTTCAAGGAGACCCAGTACTTC. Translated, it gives CSGLGPFKETQYF.